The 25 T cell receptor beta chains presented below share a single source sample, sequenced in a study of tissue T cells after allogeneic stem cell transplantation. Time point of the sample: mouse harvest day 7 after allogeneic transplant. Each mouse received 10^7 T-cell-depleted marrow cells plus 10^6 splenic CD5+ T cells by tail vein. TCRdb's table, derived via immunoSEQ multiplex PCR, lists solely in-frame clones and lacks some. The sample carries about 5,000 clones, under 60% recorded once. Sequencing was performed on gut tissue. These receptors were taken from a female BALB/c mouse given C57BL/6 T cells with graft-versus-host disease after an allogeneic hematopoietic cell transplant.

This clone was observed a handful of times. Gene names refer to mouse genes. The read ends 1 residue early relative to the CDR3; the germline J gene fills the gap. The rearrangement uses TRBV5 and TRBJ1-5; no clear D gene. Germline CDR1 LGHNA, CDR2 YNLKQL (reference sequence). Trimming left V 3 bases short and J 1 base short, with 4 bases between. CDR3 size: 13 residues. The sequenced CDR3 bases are TGTGCCAGCAGCCAGGCAAACAACCAGGCTCCGCTT. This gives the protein CASSQANNQAPL. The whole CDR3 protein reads CASSQANNQAPLF.

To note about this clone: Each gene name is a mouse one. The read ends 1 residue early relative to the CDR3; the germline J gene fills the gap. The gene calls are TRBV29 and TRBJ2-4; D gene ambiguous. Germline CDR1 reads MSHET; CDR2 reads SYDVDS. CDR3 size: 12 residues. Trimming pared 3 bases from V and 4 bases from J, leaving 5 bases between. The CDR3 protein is CASSFTENTLYF. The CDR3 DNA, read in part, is TGTGCTAGCAGTTTCACAGAAAACACCTTGTAC. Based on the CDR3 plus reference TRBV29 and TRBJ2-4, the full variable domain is DMKVTQMPRYLIKRMGENVLLECGQDMSHETMYWYRQDPGLGLQLIYISYDVDSNSEGDIPKGYRVSRKKREHFSLILDSAKTNQTSVYFCASSFTENTLYFGAGTRLSVL.

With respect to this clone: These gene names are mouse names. CDR3 residues: CASGRGGGAETLYF. The CDR3 bases that were read are TGTGCCAGCGGTAGGGGGGGCGGTGCAGAAACGCTGTAT. The V and J genes are TRBV13-2 and TRBJ2-3, with 8 bases that match TRBD2. The read finishes 1 residue shy of the CDR3 end, and the germline J gene is used to complete it. This CDR3 is 14 amino acids long. Germline V lookup: CDR1 NNHNN, CDR2 SYGAGS (reference sequence). V shed 4 bases and J 1 base; nucleotides not matched to a gene: 2.

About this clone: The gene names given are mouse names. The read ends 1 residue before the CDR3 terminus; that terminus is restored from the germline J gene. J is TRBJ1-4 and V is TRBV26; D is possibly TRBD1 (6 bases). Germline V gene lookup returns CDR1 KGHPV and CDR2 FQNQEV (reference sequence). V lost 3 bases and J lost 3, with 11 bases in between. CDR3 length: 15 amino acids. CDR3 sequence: CASSLLRGTNERLFF. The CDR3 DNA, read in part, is TGTGCCAGCAGTCTCCTCAGGGGAACCAACGAAAGATTATTT.

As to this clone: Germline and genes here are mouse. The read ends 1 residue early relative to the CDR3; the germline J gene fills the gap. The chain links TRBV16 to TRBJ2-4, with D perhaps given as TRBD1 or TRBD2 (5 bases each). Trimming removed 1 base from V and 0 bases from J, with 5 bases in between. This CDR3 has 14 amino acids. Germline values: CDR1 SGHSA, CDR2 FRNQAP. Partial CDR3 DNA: TGTGCAAGCAGCTTAGGGGACAGTCAAAACACCTTGTAC. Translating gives CASSLGDSQNTLY. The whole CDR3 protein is CASSLGDSQNTLYF.

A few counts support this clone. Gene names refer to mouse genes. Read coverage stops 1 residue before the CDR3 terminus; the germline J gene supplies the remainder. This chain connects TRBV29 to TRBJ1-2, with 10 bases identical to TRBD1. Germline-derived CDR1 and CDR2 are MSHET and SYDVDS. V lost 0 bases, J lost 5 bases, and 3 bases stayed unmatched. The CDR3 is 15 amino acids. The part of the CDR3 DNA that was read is TGTGCTAGCAGTTTATCCGGGACAGGGGTGTCCGACTACACC. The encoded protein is CASSLSGTGVSDYT. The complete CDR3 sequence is CASSLSGTGVSDYTF.

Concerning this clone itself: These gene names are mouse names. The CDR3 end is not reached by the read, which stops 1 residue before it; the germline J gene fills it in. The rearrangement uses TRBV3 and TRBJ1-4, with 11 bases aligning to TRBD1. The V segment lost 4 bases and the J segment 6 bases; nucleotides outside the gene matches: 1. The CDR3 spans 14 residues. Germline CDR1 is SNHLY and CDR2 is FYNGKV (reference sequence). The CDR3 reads CASSSGQGDERLFF. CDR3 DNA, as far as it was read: TGTGCCAGCAGCTCGGGACAGGGGGACGAAAGATTATTT.

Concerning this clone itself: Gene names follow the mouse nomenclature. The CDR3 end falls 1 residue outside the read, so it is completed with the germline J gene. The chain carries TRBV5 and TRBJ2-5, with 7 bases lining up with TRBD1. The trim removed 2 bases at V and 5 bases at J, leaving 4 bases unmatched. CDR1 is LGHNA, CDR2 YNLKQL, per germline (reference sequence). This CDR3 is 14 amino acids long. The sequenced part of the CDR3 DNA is TGTGCCAGCAGCCAAAACAGGGGTGGAGACACCCAGTAC. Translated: CASSQNRGGDTQY. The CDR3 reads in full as CASSQNRGGDTQYF.

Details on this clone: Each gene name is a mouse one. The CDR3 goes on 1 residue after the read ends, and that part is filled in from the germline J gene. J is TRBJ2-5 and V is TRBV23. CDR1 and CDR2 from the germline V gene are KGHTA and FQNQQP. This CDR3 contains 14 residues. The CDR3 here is CSSSQTGAQDTQYF. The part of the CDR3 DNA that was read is TGCTCCAGCAGTCAAACGGGGGCCCAAGACACCCAGTAC.

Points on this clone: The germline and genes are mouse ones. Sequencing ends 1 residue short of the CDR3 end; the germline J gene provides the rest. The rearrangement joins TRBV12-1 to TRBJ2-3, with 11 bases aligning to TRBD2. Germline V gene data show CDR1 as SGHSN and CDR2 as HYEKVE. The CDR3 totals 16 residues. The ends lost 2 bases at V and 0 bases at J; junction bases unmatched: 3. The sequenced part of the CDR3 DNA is TGTGCCAGCTCTCCCGGACTGGGGGGAAGTGCAGAAACGCTGTAT. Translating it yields CASSPGLGGSAETLY. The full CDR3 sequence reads CASSPGLGGSAETLYF.

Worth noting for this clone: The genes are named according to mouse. The covered CDR3 bases are TGTGCTAGCCCAGGGACTAGTCAAAACACCTTGTAC. It yields the protein CASPGTSQNTLY. The whole CDR3 protein reads CASPGTSQNTLYF. The chain combines TRBV29 with TRBJ2-4, with D maybe TRBD2 (6 bases). The sequence runs out 1 residue before the end of the CDR3; the remainder is reconstructed from the germline J gene. The CDR3 is made up of 13 amino acids. Germline V CDR1 and CDR2: MSHET, SYDVDS. The V end was cut by 8 bases, the J end by 0 bases, with 9 bases between.

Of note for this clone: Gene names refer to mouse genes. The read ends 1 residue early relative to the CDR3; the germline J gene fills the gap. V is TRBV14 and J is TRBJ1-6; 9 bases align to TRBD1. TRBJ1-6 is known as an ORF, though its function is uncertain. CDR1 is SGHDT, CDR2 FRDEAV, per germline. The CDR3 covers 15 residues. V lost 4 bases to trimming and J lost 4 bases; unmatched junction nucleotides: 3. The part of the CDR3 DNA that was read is TGTGCCAGCAGTCCCGGGACAGGGTATAATTCGCCCCTCTAC. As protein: CASSPGTGYNSPLY. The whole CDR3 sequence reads CASSPGTGYNSPLYF.

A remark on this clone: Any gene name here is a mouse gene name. The CDR3 reads CASSLEVQGNTQYF. CDR3 DNA (partial): TGTGCCAGCTCTCTCGAGGTCCAAGGGAACACCCAGTAC. The genes are TRBV12-2 and TRBJ2-5; D is unresolved. Read sequence stops 1 residue before the CDR3 end, and the germline J gene provides the missing end. V gave up 0 bases and J gave up 7 bases, with 13 bases separating them. CDR1 and CDR2 (germline): SGHLS, HYDKME. The CDR3 length is 14 residues.

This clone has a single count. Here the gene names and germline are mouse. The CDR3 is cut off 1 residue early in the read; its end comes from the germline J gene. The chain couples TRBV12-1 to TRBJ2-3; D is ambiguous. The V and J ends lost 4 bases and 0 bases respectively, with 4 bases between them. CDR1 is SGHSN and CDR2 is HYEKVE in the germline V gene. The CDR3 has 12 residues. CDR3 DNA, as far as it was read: TGTGCCAGCTCCTATAGTGCAGAAACGCTGTAT. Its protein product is CASSYSAETLY. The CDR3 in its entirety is CASSYSAETLYF.

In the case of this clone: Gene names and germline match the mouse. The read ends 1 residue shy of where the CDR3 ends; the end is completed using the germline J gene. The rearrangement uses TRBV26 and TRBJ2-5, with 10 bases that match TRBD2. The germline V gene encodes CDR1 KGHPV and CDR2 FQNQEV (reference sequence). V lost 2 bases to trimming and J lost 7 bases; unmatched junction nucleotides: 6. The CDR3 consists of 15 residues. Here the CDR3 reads CASSLRLGGPYTQYF. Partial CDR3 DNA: TGTGCCAGCAGTCTGAGGCTGGGGGGGCCTTACACCCAGTAC.

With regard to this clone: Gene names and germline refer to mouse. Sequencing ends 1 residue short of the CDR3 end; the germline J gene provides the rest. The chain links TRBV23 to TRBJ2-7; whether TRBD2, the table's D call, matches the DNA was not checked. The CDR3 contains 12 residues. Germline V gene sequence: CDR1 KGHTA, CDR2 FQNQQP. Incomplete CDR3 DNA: TGCTCCAGCAGTCAAGGGGGGTATGAACAGTAC. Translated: CSSSQGGYEQY. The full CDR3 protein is CSSSQGGYEQYF.

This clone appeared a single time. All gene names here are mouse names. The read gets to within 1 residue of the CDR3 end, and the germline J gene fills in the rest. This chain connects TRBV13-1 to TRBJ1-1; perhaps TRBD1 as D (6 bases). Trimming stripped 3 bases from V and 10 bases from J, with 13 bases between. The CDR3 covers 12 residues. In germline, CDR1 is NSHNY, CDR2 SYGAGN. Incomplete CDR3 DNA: TGTGCCAGCAGTGGGACAGCCTTGGGAGTCTTC. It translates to CASSGTALGVF. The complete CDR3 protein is CASSGTALGVFF.

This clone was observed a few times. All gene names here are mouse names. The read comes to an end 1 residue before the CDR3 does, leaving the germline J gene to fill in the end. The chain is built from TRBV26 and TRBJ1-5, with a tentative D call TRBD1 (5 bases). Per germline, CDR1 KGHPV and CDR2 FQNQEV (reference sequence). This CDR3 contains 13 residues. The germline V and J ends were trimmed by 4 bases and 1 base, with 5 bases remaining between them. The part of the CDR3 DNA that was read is TGTGCCAGCAGTCGACAGAACAACCAGGCTCCGCTT. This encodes CASSRQNNQAPL. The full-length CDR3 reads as CASSRQNNQAPLF.

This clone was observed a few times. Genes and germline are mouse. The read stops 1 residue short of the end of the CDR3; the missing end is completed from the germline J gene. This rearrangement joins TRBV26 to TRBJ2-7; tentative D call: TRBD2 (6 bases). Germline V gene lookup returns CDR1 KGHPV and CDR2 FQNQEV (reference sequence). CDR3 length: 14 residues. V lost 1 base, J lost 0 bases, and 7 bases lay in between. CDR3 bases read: TGTGCCAGCAGTCTGTTTGGGGGCTCCTATGAACAGTAC. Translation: CASSLFGGSYEQY. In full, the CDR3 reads CASSLFGGSYEQYF.

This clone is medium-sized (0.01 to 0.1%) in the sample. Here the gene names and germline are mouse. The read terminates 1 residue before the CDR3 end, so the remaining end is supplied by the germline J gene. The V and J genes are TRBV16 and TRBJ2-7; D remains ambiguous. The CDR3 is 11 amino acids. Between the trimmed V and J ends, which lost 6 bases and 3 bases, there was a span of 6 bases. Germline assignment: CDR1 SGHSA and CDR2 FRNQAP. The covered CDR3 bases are TGTGCAAGCAGGGACGGCTATGAACAGTAC. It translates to CASRDGYEQY. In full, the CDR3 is CASRDGYEQYF.

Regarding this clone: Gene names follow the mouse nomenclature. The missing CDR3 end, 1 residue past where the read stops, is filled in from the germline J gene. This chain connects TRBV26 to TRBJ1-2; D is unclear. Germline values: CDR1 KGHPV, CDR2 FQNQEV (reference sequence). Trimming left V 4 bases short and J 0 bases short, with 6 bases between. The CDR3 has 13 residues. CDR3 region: CASSQTTNSDYTF. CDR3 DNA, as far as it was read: TGTGCCAGCAGTCAGACAACAAACTCCGACTACACC.

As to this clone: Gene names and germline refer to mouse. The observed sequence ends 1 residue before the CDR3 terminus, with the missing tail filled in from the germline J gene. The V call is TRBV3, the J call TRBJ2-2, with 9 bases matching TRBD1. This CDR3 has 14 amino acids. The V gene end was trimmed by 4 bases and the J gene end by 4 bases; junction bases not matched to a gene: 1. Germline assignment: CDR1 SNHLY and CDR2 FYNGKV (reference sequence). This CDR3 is CASSSTGGTGQLYF. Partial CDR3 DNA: TGTGCCAGCAGCTCGACAGGGGGCACCGGGCAGCTCTAC.

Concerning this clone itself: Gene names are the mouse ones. Partial CDR3 DNA: TGTGCCAGCAGTATCAGGGATTCTGGAAATACGCTCTAT. Translated: CASSIRDSGNTLY. The CDR3, in full, reads CASSIRDSGNTLYF. The J gene is TRBJ1-3, the V gene TRBV19; D may be TRBD1 (5 bases). The read ends 1 residue shy of where the CDR3 ends; the end is completed using the germline J gene. The germline V gene has CDR1 FNHDT and CDR2 SITEND (reference sequence). The CDR3 sequence is 14 residues long. V was pared by 2 bases and J by 0 bases, with 6 bases between.

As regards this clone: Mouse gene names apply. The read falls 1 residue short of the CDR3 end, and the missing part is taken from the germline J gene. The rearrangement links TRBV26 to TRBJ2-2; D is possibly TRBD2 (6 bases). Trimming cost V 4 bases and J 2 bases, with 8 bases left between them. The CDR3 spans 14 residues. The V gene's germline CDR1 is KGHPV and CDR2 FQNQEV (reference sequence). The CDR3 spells CASSQLGNTGQLYF. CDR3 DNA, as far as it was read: TGTGCCAGCAGTCAACTGGGCAACACCGGGCAGCTCTAC.

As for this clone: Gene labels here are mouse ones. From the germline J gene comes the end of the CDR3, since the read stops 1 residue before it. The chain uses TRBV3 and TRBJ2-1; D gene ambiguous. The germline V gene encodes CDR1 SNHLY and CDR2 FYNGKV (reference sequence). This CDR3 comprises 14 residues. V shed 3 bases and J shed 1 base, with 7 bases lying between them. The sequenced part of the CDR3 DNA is TGTGCCAGCAGCTTGGCTGGAAACTATGCTGAGCAGTTC. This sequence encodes CASSLAGNYAEQF. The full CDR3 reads CASSLAGNYAEQFF.